The 17 T cell receptor beta chains below all came from one sample that was sequenced in a study of CD8+ T cells in alopecia areata. Following extraction, RNA underwent reverse transcription to cDNA, which served as the sequencing template. The repertoire was sequenced with immunoSEQ multiplex PCR; TCRdb's copy has only in-frame clones and lacks some. The data show several thousand clones, 55% to 80% seen once. Treatment defined: oral pan-JAK inhibitor, 5-10 mg twice daily. Peripheral blood samples and lesional scalp punch biopsies were obtained from alopecia areata patients. The sample here was skin, taken at week 4, from a patient treated with tofacitinib. These receptors were taken from a human donor with alopecia areata.

The gene calls are TRBV7-9 and TRBJ2-5; D may be TRBD2 (5 bases). The CDR3 has 14 residues. Germline CDR1 reads SEHNR; CDR2 reads FQNEAQ (reference sequence). V was trimmed by 6 bases and J by 4 bases, leaving 15 bases between them. CDR3 region: CASSYRGGSETQYF. Here the CDR3 DNA reads TGTGCCAGCAGTTACCGAGGAGGTTCAGAGACCCAGTACTTC.

The chain is built from TRBV5-5 and TRBJ2-2; D is unclear. V was shortened by 0 bases and J by 5 bases, with 8 bases between the two germline ends. CDR3 length: 14 amino acids. The germline V gene has CDR1 SGHKS and CDR2 YYEKEE (reference sequence). CDR3 protein: CASSLDVNTGELFF. CDR3 sequence (DNA): TGTGCCAGCAGCTTGGATGTGAATACCGGGGAGCTGTTTTTT.

This clone was seen more than once but under ten times. The V gene is TRBV29-1, the J gene TRBJ2-5; D is uncertain. Germline assignment: CDR1 SQVTM and CDR2 ANQGSEA. Trimming left V 1 base short and J 5 bases short, with 2 bases between. The CDR3 consists of 10 residues. The CDR3 DNA is TGCAGCGTTGAAGGCGAGACCCAGTACTTC. This codes for CSVEGETQYF.

The chain joins TRBV11-1 to TRBJ2-5, with TRBD1 matching 8 bases. This CDR3 comprises 15 residues. In germline, CDR1 is SGHAT, CDR2 FQDESV (reference sequence). V lost 4 bases, J lost 2 bases, and 6 bases stayed unmatched. CDR3 nucleotide sequence: TGTGCCAGCAGCTCCACCGGGACAGGACAAGAGACCCAGTACTTC. Its translation: CASSSTGTGQETQYF.

This chain connects TRBV19 to TRBJ1-2, with 8 positions matching TRBD1. Germline values: CDR1 LNHDA, CDR2 SQIVND (reference sequence). V gave up 4 bases and J gave up 4 bases; unmatched junction bases: 5. The CDR3 sequence is 14 residues long. CDR3 residues: CASSRGQGGYGYTF. CDR3 in DNA: TGTGCCAGTAGTAGAGGACAGGGAGGCTATGGCTACACCTTC. Combining the CDR3 with reference TRBV19 and TRBJ1-2 gives the whole variable domain DGGITQSPKYLFRKEGQNVTLSCEQNLNHDAMYWYRQDPGQGLRLIYYSQIVNDFQKGDIAEGYSVSREKKESFPLTVTSAQKNPTAFYLCASSRGQGGYGYTFGSGTRLTVV.

The chain links TRBV10-1 to TRBJ2-3; D tentatively reads TRBD1 or TRBD2 (5 bases each). CDR3 size: 13 residues. V shed 6 bases and J shed 0 bases, with 7 bases lying between them. Germline V gene lookup returns CDR1 WNHNN and CDR2 SYGVQD (reference sequence). The CDR3 region has the DNA TGCGCCAGCAGCCGGGACAGCACAGATACGCAGTATTTT. This encodes CASSRDSTDTQYF.

V usage is TRBV19 and J usage is TRBJ1-3; perhaps TRBD1 as D (5 bases). This CDR3 spans 13 amino acids. Germline assignment: CDR1 LNHDA and CDR2 SQIVND (reference sequence). Deletions cut 10 bases from V and 0 bases from J, with 10 bases between. The CDR3 is CATTGFSGNTIYF. The CDR3 DNA follows: TGTGCCACCACAGGCTTCTCTGGAAACACCATATATTTT.

Only a few counts were recorded for this clone. V is TRBV7-6 and J is TRBJ1-1; D call uncertain. Germline V gene lookup returns CDR1 SGHVS and CDR2 FNYEAQ. The CDR3 loop spans 14 amino acids. V lost 2 bases to trimming and J lost 9 bases, with 16 bases between them. The CDR3 nucleotides are TGTGCCAGCAGCTTACTGGGAATCGAGAGCAAAGCTTTCTTT. Its protein is CASSLLGIESKAFF.

The chain has TRBV7-2 and TRBJ2-1; 7 bases align to TRBD2. Germline V gene lookup returns CDR1 SGHTA and CDR2 FQGNSA. J was trimmed by 3 bases and V by 1 base; bases with no gene match: 3. This CDR3 is 15 amino acids long. The CDR3 DNA follows: TGTGCCAGCAGCTTAGGAGCGGGGAACTACAATGAGCAGTTCTTC. Translated: CASSLGAGNYNEQFF.

This sequence joins TRBV5-1 and TRBJ2-4; TRBD1 matches 7 bases. V lost 0 bases and J lost 6; bases outside the gene matches: 0. This CDR3 is built from 13 residues. The germline gives CDR1 SGHRS, CDR2 YFSETQ. CDR3 nucleotides: TGCGCCAGCAGCTTGGGACAGGGAAACATTCAGTACTTC. It specifies CASSLGQGNIQYF. Combining the CDR3 with reference TRBV5-1 and TRBJ2-4 gives the whole variable domain KAGVTQTPRYLIKTRGQQVTLSCSPISGHRSVSWYQQTPGQGLQFLFEYFSETQRNKGNFPGRFSGRQFSNSRSEMNVSTLELGDSALYLCASSLGQGNIQYFGAGTRLSVL.

This chain uses TRBV14 with TRBJ2-5; D uncertain. V lost 1 base and J 5 bases, leaving 11 bases between the germline ends. The V gene's germline CDR1 is SGHDN and CDR2 FVKESK. CDR3 length: 14 residues. In DNA, the CDR3 is TGTGCCAGCAGCCAAGGGGGATCCTGGGAGACCCAGTACTTC. It is translated as CASSQGGSWETQYF.

This clone was picked up a small number of times. This chain connects TRBV5-8 to TRBJ2-7; no clear D gene. This CDR3 is built from 14 residues. Germline V CDR1 and CDR2: SGHTS, YDEGEE. Trimming removed 5 bases at V and 3 bases at J, with 15 bases between. CDR3 coding DNA: TGTGCCAGCAGTTCCCTCGGCAGCTACTACGAGCAGTACTTC. Its translation: CASSSLGSYYEQYF.

The chain has TRBV7-9 and TRBJ2-1, with D possibly TRBD2 on 6 matching bases. Trimming stripped 5 bases from V and 0 bases from J, with 8 bases between. The CDR3 is made up of 14 amino acids. In germline, CDR1 is SEHNR, CDR2 FQNEAQ (reference sequence). The CDR3 spells CASSGDFSYNEQFF. The CDR3 DNA sequence: TGTGCCAGCAGCGGGGACTTCTCCTACAATGAGCAGTTCTTC.

The rearrangement links TRBV16 to TRBJ1-5, with 7 bases matching TRBD1. Germline lookup yields CDR1 KGHSY and CDR2 FQNENV. This CDR3 comprises 13 residues. The J segment lost 4 bases and the V segment lost 4 bases, leaving 1 base of the junction unmatched. CDR3 nucleotides: TGTGCCAGCAGCCCACAGGGGAATCAGCCCCAGCATTTT. Its protein is CASSPQGNQPQHF. Based on the CDR3 plus reference TRBV16 and TRBJ1-5, the full variable domain is GEEVAQTPKHLVRGEGQKAKLYCAPIKGHSYVFWYQQVLKNEFKFLISFQNENVFDETGMPKERFSAKCLPNSPCSLEIQATKLEDSAVYFCASSPQGNQPQHFGDGTRLSIL.

The V and J genes are TRBV6-6 and TRBJ1-2; D is ambiguous. The CDR3 length is 11 residues. Germline loops: CDR1 MNHNY, CDR2 SVGAGI (reference sequence). V lost 4 bases to trimming and J lost 9 bases, with 9 bases between them. The CDR3 loop is CASSFGLSYTF. The CDR3 DNA follows: TGTGCCAGCAGTTTTGGGCTGAGCTACACCTTC.

This clone has just a few counts. This chain joins TRBV6-5 and TRBJ1-1; 10 positions agree with TRBD1. The CDR3 is 14 residues long. Germline V gene sequence: CDR1 MNHEY, CDR2 SVGAGI. Trimming cost V 7 bases and J 6 bases; bases outside gene matches: 8. CDR3 coding DNA: TGTGCCAGCAAGGGGACAGGGGTATTGTCTGAAGCTTTCTTT. It encodes CASKGTGVLSEAFF.

The CDR3, as DNA: TGTGCCAGCAGCCTCACATGGAACACCGGGGAGCTGTTTTTT. This codes for CASSLTWNTGELFF. The chain has TRBV5-4 and TRBJ2-2; D unresolved. The CDR3 has 14 residues. Germline loops: CDR1 SGHNT, CDR2 YYREEE (reference sequence). V dropped 4 bases and J dropped 1 base, with 8 bases sitting between them.